Listed below are T cell receptor beta chains from one sample, sequenced in a study of T cell repertoires in ileal Crohn's disease. Only in-frame clones appear in the TCRdb table, and some are missing; sequencing was by immunoSEQ multiplex PCR. The sample consists of approximately 6,700 clones, around 72% of them appearing once. Source material: ileal tissue. The receptors derive from an adult with Crohn's disease. Each CDR3 is given with its conserved first and last residue. D genes are given only for firm matches. Clone size is stated in some rows and not others, as once, few, many or a class when expanded.

j_gene: TRBJ1-4; v_gene: TRBV7-3; d_gene: NA; abundance: NA; CDR3nt: TGTGCCGTCCAATCTGAAGGGGCGGAAAAACTGTTTTTT; CDR3aa: CAVQSEGAEKLFF
j_gene: TRBJ2-1; v_gene: TRBV2; d_gene: TRBD2; abundance: medium-sized; CDR3nt: TGTGCCAGCAGCGAATTCCCGGTCGGGACTAGCGGATCCAATGAGCAGTTCTTC; CDR3aa: CASSEFPVGTSGSNEQFF
j_gene: TRBJ1-5; v_gene: TRBV19; d_gene: NA; abundance: few; CDR3nt: TGTGCCAGTAGTATGGGGAATTTACCGGGGGAAAAGCATTTT; CDR3aa: CASSMGNLPGEKHF
j_gene: TRBJ2-7; v_gene: TRBV9; d_gene: TRBD1; abundance: NA; CDR3nt: TGTGCCAGCAGCGTCGCCCCGACAGGGGCCGTCGAGCAGTACTTC; CDR3aa: CASSVAPTGAVEQYF
j_gene: TRBJ2-7; v_gene: TRBV7-3; d_gene: NA; abundance: NA; CDR3nt: TGTGCCAGCAGCTTAGTACCCTATACATCCTACGAGCAGTACTTC; CDR3aa: CASSLVPYTSYEQYF
j_gene: TRBJ2-4; v_gene: TRBV6-5; d_gene: NA; abundance: NA; CDR3nt: TGTGCCAGCAGTTACCGGAACATTCAGTACTTC; CDR3aa: CASSYRNIQYF
j_gene: TRBJ2-2; v_gene: TRBV18; d_gene: NA; abundance: NA; CDR3nt: TGTGCCAGCTCGCCGATGACAGCGAACACCGGGGAGCTGTTTTTT; CDR3aa: CASSPMTANTGELFF
j_gene: TRBJ2-2; v_gene: TRBV9; d_gene: NA; abundance: NA; CDR3nt: TGTGCCAGCAGCACTGAGGGGACCGGGGAGCTGTTTTTT; CDR3aa: CASSTEGTGELFF
j_gene: TRBJ2-7; v_gene: TRBV6-1; d_gene: NA; abundance: NA; CDR3nt: TGTGCCAGCAGTTGGGTCAATGGCGAGCAGTACTTC; CDR3aa: CASSWVNGEQYF
j_gene: TRBJ1-1; v_gene: TRBV19; d_gene: NA; abundance: NA; CDR3nt: TGTGCCAGTAGTCATAAGGGTGACACTGAAGCTTTCTTT; CDR3aa: CASSHKGDTEAFF
j_gene: TRBJ1-1; v_gene: TRBV29-1; d_gene: NA; abundance: NA; CDR3nt: TGCAGCGTTGAAGTCTATTCTTCAGGAGACACTGAAGCTTTCTTT; CDR3aa: CSVEVYSSGDTEAFF
j_gene: TRBJ1-4; v_gene: TRBV23-1; d_gene: TRBD1; abundance: NA; CDR3nt: TGCGCCAGCAGTCAAAGGGGACAGAGTCTCTTTAATGAAAAACTGTTTTTT; CDR3aa: CASSQRGQSLFNEKLFF
j_gene: TRBJ1-5; v_gene: TRBV28; d_gene: NA; abundance: NA; CDR3nt: TGTGCCAGCAGTTTTTACACCCAACTTAGCAATCAGCCCCAGCATTTT; CDR3aa: CASSFYTQLSNQPQHF
j_gene: TRBJ1-2; v_gene: TRBV6-6; d_gene: NA; abundance: NA; CDR3nt: TGTGCCAGCAGTCTCCTATCGACATCAATCGGCTACACCTTC; CDR3aa: CASSLLSTSIGYTF
j_gene: TRBJ2-7; v_gene: TRBV11-2; d_gene: NA; abundance: NA; CDR3nt: TGTGCCAGCAGCTACGGACCATCCTCTCAATACGAGCAGTACTTC; CDR3aa: CASSYGPSSQYEQYF
j_gene: TRBJ2-2; v_gene: TRBV9; d_gene: TRBD2; abundance: medium-sized; CDR3nt: TGTGCCAGCAGCGCCCCGGGACTAGCGGGAGTGGGCGGGGAGCTGTTTTTT; CDR3aa: CASSAPGLAGVGGELFF
j_gene: TRBJ2-1; v_gene: TRBV7-2; d_gene: NA; abundance: NA; CDR3nt: TGTGCCAGCAGCTTCGTCCGGGACTCGGGCCAGTTCTTC; CDR3aa: CASSFVRDSGQFF
j_gene: TRBJ2-1; v_gene: TRBV18; d_gene: TRBD2; abundance: NA; CDR3nt: TGTGCCAGCTCACCACCGAGGGGGACTAGCGGGAGTATCAATGAGCAGTTCTTC; CDR3aa: CASSPPRGTSGSINEQFF
j_gene: TRBJ2-2; v_gene: TRBV2; d_gene: NA; abundance: NA; CDR3nt: TGTGCCATCCACAGGGTCGGCAGCTCGAACACCGGGGAGCTGTTTTTT; CDR3aa: CAIHRVGSSNTGELFF
j_gene: TRBJ2-2; v_gene: TRBV4-1; d_gene: NA; abundance: NA; CDR3nt: TGCGCCAGCAGCCATCAGGGATTGACCGGGGAGCTGTTTTTT; CDR3aa: CASSHQGLTGELFF
j_gene: TRBJ2-2; v_gene: TRBV29-1; d_gene: NA; abundance: NA; CDR3nt: TGCAGCGTTCTGGCCGATGGGGGCGGGGAGCTGTTTTTT; CDR3aa: CSVLADGGGELFF
j_gene: TRBJ2-1; v_gene: TRBV19; d_gene: TRBD2; abundance: NA; CDR3nt: TGTGCCAGTAGTATAGATTTTCCTAGCGGCTCATACAATGAGCAGTTCTTC; CDR3aa: CASSIDFPSGSYNEQFF
j_gene: TRBJ2-7; v_gene: TRBV28; d_gene: NA; abundance: NA; CDR3nt: TGTGCCAGCAGTAAACCGAGGATGGGGCCGGGCGAGCAGTACTTC; CDR3aa: CASSKPRMGPGEQYF
j_gene: TRBJ2-2; v_gene: TRBV10-3; d_gene: NA; abundance: NA; CDR3nt: TGTGCCATCAGTGAGTCGCCAGGCTTAGGGGAGCTGTTTTTT; CDR3aa: CAISESPGLGELFF
j_gene: TRBJ2-7; v_gene: TRBV28; d_gene: NA; abundance: NA; CDR3nt: TGTGCCAGCAGTTTGGTTGCCTCCTACGAGCAGTACTTC; CDR3aa: CASSLVASYEQYF